This T cell receptor beta chain originates from a study of response to subunit inactivated influenza vaccine. Study outcomes and limitations: Researchers suggested that each seasonal influenza vaccination recruits few new T cells.

The germline gives CDR1 SGHDT, CDR2 YYEEEE. The CDR3 length is 15 residues. Trimming removed 1 base at V and 0 bases at J, with 11 bases between. A word on this clonotype: Its antigen remains unknown.

A single record per CDR3 protein comes from TCRdb applying MiXCR to the RT-PCR reads. The data show under 550,000 distinct CDR3 sequences, around 8% seen once. The sequenced sample was PBMCs from blood, obtained less than 30 months after vaccination. The TCR comes from a man aged 50-75 years who received an inactivated influenza vaccine. This chain uses TRBV5-6 with TRBJ2-7; D not certain. In nucleotides, the CDR3 is TGTGCCAGCAGCTTGTTGTTGCGGAACTCCTACGAGCAGTACTTC. This codes for CASSLLLRNSYEQYF.